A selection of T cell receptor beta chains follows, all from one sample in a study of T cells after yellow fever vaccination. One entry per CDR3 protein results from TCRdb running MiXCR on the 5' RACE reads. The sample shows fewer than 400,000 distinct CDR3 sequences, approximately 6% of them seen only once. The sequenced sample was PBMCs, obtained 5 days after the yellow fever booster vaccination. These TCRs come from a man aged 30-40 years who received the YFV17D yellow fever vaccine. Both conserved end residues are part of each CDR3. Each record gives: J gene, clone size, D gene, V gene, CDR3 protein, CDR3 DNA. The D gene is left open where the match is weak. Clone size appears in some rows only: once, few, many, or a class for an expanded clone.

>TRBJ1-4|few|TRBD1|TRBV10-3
CAISDSTGNEKLFF
TGTGCCATCAGTGACTCGACAGGGAATGAAAAACTGTTTTTT
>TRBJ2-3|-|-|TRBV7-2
CASSWMGATDTQYF
TGTGCCAGCAGCTGGATGGGGGCGACAGATACGCAGTATTTT
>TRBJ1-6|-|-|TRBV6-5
CASSYEQGYNSPLHF
TGTGCCAGCAGTTACGAACAGGGCTATAATTCACCCCTCCACTTT
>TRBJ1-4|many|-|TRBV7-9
CASSQIGLGEKLFF
TGTGCCAGCAGCCAAATAGGCCTCGGAGAAAAACTGTTTTTT
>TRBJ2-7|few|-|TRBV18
CASSPSRGNYEQYF
TGTGCCAGCTCACCATCGCGGGGTAACTACGAGCAGTACTTC
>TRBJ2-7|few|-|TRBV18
CASSPGGTNEQYF
TGTGCCAGCTCCCCGGGCGGAACCAACGAGCAGTACTTC
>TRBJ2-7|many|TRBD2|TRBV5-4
CASSPGTSGSGYEQYF
TGTGCCAGCAGCCCCGGGACTAGCGGGAGTGGATACGAGCAGTACTTC
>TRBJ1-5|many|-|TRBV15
CATSKMGYSNQPQHF
TGTGCCACCAGCAAAATGGGGTATAGCAATCAGCCCCAGCATTTT
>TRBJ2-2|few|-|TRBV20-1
CSARVGTSSTGELFF
TGCAGTGCTAGGGTCGGGACTTCTTCCACCGGGGAGCTGTTTTTT
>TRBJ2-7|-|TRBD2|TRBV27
CASRISGRGTYEQYF
TGTGCCAGCAGGATTAGCGGGAGGGGAACCTACGAGCAGTACTTC
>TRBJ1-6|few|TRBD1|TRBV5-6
CASSAGQFNSPLHF
TGTGCCAGCAGCGCGGGACAGTTTAATTCACCCCTCCACTTT
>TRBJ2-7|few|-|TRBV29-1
CSVSLRPKYEQYF
TGCAGCGTGAGCTTGCGGCCTAAGTACGAGCAGTACTTC
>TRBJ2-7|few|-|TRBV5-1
CASSSLAGYEQYF
TGCGCCAGCAGCTCCCTTGCTGGCTACGAGCAGTACTTC
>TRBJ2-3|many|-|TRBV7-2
CASLRPLASTDTQYF
TGTGCCAGCCTCCGCCCCCTAGCTAGCACAGATACGCAGTATTTT
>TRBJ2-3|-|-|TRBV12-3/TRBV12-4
CASTLLPALPSGWAQYF
TGTGCCAGCACCCTTCTCCCGGCCCTTCCCAGCGGTTGGGCGCAGTATTTT
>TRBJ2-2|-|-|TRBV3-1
CASSPETHLGGAGELFF
TGTGCCAGCAGCCCTGAGACCCACCTCGGAGGGGCCGGGGAGCTGTTTTTT
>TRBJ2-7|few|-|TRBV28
CASSLSGALEQYF
TGTGCCAGCAGTTTATCGGGGGCGCTCGAGCAGTACTTC
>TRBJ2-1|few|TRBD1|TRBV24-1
CATSDLAGTGVNNEQFF
TGTGCCACCAGTGATTTGGCCGGGACAGGGGTGAACAATGAGCAGTTCTTC
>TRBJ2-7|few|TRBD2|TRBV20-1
CSARSGGTSYEQYF
TGCAGTGCTAGATCGGGAGGTACCTCCTACGAGCAGTACTTC
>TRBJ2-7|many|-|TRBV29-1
CSVGSGVAYEQYF
TGCAGCGTTGGGTCCGGCGTAGCCTACGAGCAGTACTTC
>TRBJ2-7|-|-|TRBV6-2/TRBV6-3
CASGRGPSTYEQYF
TGTGCCAGCGGAAGGGGACCGTCAACCTACGAGCAGTACTTC
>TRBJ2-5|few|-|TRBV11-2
CASSLDGQMGTLRETQYF
TGTGCCAGCAGCTTGGACGGACAGATGGGGACTCTCAGAGAGACCCAGTACTTC
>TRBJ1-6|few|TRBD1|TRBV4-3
CASSLMDRGRSPLHF
TGCGCCAGCAGCCTTATGGACAGGGGACGTTCACCCCTCCACTTT
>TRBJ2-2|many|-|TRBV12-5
CASGLVPFPGELFF
TGTGCTAGTGGTTTGGTACCCTTCCCCGGGGAGCTGTTTTTT
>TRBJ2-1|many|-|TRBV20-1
CSARVTSQGNEQFF
TGCAGTGCTAGAGTCACTAGCCAAGGTAATGAGCAGTTCTTC
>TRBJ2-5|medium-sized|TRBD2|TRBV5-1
CASSPRTSGQQETQYF
TGCGCCAGCAGCCCAAGGACTAGCGGGCAACAAGAGACCCAGTACTTC
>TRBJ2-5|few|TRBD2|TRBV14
CASSQTGLAGVETQYF
TGTGCCAGCAGCCAAACGGGACTAGCGGGAGTAGAGACCCAGTACTTC
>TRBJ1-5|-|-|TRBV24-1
CATSEVQTNQPQHF
TGTGCCACCAGTGAGGTACAGACCAATCAGCCCCAGCATTTT
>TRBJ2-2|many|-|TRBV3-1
CASSLGRTNTGELFF
TGTGCCAGCAGTCTGGGGCGGACTAACACCGGGGAGCTGTTTTTT
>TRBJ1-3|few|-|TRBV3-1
CASSQTGTAGNTIYF
TGTGCCAGCAGCCAGACCGGGACGGCCGGAAACACCATATATTTT
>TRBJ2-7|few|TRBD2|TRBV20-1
CSATSGSRYYEQYF
TGCAGTGCTACTAGCGGGAGCCGATATTACGAGCAGTACTTC
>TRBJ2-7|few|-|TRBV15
CATSRGTGYYEQYF
TGTGCCACCAGCAGAGGGACGGGGTACTACGAGCAGTACTTC
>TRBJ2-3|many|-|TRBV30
CAWSVLTPASDTQYF
TGTGCCTGGAGTGTTCTGACGCCGGCGAGTGATACGCAGTATTTT
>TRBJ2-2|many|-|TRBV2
CASRPDNTGELFF
TGTGCCAGCAGACCCGACAACACCGGGGAGCTGTTTTTT
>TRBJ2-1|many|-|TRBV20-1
CSVIPPNLAYNEQFF
TGCAGTGTTATCCCCCCCAACCTAGCCTACAATGAGCAGTTCTTC
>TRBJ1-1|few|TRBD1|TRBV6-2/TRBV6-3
CASSYPTGGHTEAFF
TGTGCCAGCAGTTATCCCACAGGGGGTCACACTGAAGCTTTCTTT
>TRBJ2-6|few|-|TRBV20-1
CSAIPLEAGANVLTF
TGCAGTGCTATCCCACTTGAGGCCGGGGCCAACGTCCTGACTTTC